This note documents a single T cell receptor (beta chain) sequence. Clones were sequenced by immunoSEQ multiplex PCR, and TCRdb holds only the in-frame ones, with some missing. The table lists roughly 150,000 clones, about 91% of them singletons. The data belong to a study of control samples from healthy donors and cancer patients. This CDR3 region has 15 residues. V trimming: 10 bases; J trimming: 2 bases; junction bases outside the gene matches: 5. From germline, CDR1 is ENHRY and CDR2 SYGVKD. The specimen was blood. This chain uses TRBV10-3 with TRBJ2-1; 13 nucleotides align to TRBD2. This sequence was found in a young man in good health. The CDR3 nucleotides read TGTGCCAGCGCCGGGACTAGCGGGGCCTACAATGAGCAGTTCTTC. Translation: CASAGTSGAYNEQFF.